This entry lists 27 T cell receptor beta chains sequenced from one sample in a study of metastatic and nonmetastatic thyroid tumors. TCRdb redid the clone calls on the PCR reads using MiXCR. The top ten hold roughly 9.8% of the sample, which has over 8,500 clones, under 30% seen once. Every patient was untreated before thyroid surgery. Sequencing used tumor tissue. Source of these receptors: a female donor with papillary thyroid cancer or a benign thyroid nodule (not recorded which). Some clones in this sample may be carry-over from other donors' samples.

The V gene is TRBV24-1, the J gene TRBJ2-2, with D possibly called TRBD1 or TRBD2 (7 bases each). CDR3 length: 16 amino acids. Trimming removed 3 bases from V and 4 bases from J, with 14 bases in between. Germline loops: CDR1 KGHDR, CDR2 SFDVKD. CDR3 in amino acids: CATSDSGTAGTGELFF. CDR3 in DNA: TGTGCCACCAGTGATAGCGGGACAGCGGGCACCGGGGAGCTGTTTTTT.

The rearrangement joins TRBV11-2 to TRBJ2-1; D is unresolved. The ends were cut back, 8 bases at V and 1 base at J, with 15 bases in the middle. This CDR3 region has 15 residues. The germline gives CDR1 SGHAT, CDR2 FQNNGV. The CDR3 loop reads CASRPYLESYNEQFF. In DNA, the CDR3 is TGTGCCAGCCGCCCCTATCTAGAATCCTACAATGAGCAGTTCTTC.

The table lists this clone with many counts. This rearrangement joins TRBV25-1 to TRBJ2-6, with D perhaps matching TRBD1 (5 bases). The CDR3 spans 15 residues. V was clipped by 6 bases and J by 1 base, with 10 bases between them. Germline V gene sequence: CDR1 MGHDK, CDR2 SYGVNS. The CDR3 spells CASRPAGSGANVLTF. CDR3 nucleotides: TGTGCCAGCAGACCCGCAGGGTCTGGGGCCAACGTCCTGACTTTC.

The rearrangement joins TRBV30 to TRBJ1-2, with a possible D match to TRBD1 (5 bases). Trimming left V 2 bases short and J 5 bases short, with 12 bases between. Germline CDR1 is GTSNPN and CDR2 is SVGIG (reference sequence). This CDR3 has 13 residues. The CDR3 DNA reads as TGTGCCTGGAGTTTGGGACTAGATTATGGCTACACCTTC. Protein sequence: CAWSLGLDYGYTF.

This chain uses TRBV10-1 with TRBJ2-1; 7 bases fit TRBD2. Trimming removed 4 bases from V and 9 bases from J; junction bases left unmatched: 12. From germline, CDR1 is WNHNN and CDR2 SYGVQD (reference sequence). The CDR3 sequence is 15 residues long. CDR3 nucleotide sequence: TGCGCCAGCAGTGCGACCGGGACTAAGCGGGGTGAGCAGTTCTTC. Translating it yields CASSATGTKRGEQFF.

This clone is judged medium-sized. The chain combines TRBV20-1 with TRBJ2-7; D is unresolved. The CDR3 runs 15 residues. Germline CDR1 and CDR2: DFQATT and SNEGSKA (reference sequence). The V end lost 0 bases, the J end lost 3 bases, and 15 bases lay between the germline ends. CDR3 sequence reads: CSARDPSRPNYEQYF. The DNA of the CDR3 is TGCAGTGCTAGAGATCCCTCCAGACCGAACTACGAGCAGTACTTC.

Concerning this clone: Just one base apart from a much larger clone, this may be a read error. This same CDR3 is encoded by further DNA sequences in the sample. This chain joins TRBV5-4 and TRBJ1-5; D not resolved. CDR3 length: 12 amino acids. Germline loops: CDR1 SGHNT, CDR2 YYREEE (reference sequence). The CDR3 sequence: CASSLDSQPQHF. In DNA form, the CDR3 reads TGTGCCAGCAGCTTGGATAGTCAGCCCCAGCACTTT.

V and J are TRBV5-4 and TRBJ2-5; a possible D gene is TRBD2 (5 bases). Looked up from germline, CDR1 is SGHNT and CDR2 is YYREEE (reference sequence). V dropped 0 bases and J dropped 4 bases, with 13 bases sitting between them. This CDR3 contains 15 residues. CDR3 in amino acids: CASSLVGVGGETQYF. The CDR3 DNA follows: TGTGCCAGCAGCTTGGTTGGGGTTGGAGGAGAGACCCAGTACTTC.

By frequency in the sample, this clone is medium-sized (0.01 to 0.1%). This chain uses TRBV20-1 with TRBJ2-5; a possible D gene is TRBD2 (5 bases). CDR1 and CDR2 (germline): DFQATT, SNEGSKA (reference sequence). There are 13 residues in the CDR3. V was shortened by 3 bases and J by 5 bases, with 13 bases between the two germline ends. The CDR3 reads CSARVGGSETQYF. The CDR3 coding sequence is TGCAGTGCTAGGGTGGGTGGGAGTGAGACCCAGTACTTC.

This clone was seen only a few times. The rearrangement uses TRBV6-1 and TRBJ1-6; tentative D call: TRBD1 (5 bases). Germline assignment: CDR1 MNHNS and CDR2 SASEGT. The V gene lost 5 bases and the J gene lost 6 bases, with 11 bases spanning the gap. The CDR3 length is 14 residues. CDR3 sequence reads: CASSPGGGNSPLHF. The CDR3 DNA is TGTGCCAGCAGTCCCGGCGGGGGTAATTCACCCCTCCACTTT.

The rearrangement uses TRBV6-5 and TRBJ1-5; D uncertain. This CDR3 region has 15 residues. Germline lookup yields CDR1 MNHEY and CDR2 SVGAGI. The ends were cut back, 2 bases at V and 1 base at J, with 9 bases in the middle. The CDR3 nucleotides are TGTGCCAGCAGTTACGGGTCGGGGAGCAATCAGCCCCAGCATTTT. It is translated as CASSYGSGSNQPQHF.

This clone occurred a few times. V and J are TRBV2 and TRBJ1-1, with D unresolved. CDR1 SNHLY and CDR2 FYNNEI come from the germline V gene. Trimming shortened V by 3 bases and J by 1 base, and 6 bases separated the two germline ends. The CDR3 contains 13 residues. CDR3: CASSEGGNTEAFF. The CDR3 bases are TGTGCCAGCAGTGAGGGCGGGAACACTGAAGCTTTCTTT. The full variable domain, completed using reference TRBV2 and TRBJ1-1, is EPEVTQTPSHQVTQMGQEVILRCVPISNHLYFYWYRQILGQKVEFLVSFYNNEISEKSEIFDDQFSVERPDGSNFTLKIRSTKLEDSAMYFCASSEGGNTEAFFGQGTRLTVV.

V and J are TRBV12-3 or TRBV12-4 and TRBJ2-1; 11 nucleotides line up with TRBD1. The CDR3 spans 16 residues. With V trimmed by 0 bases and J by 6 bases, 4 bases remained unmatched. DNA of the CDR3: TGTGCCAGCAGTTTAGCGGGGGGGACAGGGGGCAATGAGCAGTTCTTC. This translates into CASSLAGGTGGNEQFF.

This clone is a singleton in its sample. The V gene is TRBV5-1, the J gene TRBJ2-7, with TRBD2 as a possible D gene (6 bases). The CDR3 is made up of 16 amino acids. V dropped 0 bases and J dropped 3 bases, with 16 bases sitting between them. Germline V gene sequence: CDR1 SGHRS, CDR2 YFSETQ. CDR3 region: CASSLAWGEPNYEQYF. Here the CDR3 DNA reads TGCGCCAGCAGCTTGGCCTGGGGGGAGCCAAACTACGAGCAGTACTTC.

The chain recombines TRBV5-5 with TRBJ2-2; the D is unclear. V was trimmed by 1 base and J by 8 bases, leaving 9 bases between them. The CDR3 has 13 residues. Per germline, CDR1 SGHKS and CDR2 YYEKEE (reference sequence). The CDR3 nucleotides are TGTGCCAGCAGCTTGACGGGTGGTGGGGAGCTGTTTTTT. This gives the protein CASSLTGGGELFF.

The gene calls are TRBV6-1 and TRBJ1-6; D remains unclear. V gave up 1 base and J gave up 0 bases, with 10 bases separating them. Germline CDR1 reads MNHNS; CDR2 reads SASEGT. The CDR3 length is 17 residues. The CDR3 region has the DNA TGTGCCAGCAGTGAAGACGCTGTCAGCTCCTATAATTCACCCCTCCACTTT. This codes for CASSEDAVSSYNSPLHF.

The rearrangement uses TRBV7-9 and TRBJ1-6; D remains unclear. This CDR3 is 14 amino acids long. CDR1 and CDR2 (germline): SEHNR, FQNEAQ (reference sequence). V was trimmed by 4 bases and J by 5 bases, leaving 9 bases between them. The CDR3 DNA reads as TGTGCCAGCAGCTCGCCAGTAGATAATTCACCCCTCCACTTT. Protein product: CASSSPVDNSPLHF.

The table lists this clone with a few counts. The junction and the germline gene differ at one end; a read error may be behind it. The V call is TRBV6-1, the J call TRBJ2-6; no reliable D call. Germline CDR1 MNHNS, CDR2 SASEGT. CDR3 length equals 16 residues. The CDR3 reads CASSEQMGSGTNVLTF. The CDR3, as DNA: TGTGCCAGCAGTGAACAGATGGGCTCTGGGACCAACGTCCTGACTTTC.

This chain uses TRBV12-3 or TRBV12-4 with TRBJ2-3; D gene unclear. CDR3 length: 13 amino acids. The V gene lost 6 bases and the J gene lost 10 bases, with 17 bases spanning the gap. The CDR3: CASSQDPGSSQYF. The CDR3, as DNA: TGTGCCAGCAGCCAAGATCCTGGGTCGTCGCAGTATTTT.

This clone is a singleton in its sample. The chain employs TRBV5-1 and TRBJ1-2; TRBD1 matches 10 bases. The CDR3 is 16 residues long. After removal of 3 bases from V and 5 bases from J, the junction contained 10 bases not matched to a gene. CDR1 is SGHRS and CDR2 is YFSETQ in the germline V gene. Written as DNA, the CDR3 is TGCGCCAGCAGCTGGCGGACAGGGGGAACAGGATATGGCTACACCTTC. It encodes CASSWRTGGTGYGYTF.

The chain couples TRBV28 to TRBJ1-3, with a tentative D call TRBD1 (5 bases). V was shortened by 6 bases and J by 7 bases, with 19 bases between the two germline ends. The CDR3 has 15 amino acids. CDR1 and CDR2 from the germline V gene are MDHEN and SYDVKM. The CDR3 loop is CASSTLGDGLNTIYF. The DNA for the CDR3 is TGTGCCAGCAGCACACTCGGGGACGGGCTGAACACCATATATTTT.

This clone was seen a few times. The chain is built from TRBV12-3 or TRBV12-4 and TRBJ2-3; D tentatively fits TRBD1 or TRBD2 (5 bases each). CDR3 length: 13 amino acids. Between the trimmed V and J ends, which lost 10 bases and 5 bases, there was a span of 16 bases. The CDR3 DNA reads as TGTGCCACGTGCAGAGGGGCGGTAGATACGCAGTATTTT. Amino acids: CATCRGAVDTQYF.

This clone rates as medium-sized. CDR3 amino acids: CAIKREGSQETQYF. The CDR3, as DNA: TGTGCCATCAAGCGGGAGGGCTCCCAAGAGACCCAGTACTTC. The chain uses TRBV10-3 and TRBJ2-5; TRBD2 matches at 10 bases. The V gene end was trimmed by 7 bases and the J gene end by 1 base; junction bases not matched to a gene: 3. The CDR3 is 14 residues long. The V gene's germline CDR1 is ENHRY and CDR2 SYGVKD.

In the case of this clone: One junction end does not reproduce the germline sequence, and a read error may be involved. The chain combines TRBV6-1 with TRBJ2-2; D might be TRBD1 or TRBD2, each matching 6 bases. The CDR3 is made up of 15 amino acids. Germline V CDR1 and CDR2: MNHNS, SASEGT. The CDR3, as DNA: TGTGCCAGCACCATCGGGAGCAGGGGTACCGGGGAGCCGTTTTTT. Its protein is CASTIGSRGTGEPFF.

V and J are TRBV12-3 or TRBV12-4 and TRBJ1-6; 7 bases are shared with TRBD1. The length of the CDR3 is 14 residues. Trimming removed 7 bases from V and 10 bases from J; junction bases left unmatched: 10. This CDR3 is CASTPGTDRSPLHF. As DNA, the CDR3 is TGTGCCAGCACTCCTGGGACAGACCGATCACCCCTCCACTTT.

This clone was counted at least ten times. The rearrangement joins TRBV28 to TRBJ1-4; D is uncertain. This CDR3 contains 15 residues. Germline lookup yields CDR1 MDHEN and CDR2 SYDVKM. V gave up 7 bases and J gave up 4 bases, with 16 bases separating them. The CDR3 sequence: CASTPVRLRNEKLFF. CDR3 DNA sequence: TGTGCCAGCACCCCGGTTCGGCTCCGTAATGAAAAACTGTTTTTT.

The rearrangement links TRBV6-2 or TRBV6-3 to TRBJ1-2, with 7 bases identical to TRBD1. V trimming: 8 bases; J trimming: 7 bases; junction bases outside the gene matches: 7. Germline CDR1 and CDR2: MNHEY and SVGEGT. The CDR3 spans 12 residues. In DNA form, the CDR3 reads TGTGCCAGCTATCGGACAGGAGGTGGCTACACCTTC. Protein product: CASYRTGGGYTF.